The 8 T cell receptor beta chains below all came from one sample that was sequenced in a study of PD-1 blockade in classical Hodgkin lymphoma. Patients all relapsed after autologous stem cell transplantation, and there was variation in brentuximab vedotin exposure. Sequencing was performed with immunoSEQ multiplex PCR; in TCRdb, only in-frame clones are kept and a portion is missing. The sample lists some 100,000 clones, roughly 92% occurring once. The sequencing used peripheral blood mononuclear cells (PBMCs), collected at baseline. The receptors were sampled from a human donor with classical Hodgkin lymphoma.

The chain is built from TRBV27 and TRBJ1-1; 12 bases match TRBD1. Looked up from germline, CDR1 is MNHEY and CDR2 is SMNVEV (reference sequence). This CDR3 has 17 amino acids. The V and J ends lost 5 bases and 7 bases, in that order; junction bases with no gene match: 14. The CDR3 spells CASSRLPPGQGAGEAFF. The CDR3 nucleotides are TGTGCCAGCAGTCGCCTTCCACCGGGACAGGGGGCGGGTGAAGCTTTCTTT.

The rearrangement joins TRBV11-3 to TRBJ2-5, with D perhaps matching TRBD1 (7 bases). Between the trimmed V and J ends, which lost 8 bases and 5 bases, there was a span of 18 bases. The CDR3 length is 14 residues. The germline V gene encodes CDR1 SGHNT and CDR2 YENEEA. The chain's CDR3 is CASGLGGGSETQYF. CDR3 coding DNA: TGTGCCAGCGGGCTCGGAGGGGGCAGCGAGACCCAGTACTTC.

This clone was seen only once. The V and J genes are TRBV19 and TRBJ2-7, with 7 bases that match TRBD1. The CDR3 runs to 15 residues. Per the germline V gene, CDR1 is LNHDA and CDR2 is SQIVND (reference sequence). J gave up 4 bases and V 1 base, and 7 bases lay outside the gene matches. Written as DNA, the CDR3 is TGTGCCAGTAGTATAGGGGGGACAGATGTATACGAGCAGTACTTC. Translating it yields CASSIGGTDVYEQYF. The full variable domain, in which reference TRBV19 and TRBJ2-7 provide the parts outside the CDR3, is DGGITQSPKYLFRKEGQNVTLSCEQNLNHDAMYWYRQDPGQGLRLIYYSQIVNDFQKGDIAEGYSVSREKKESFPLTVTSAQKNPTAFYLCASSIGGTDVYEQYFGPGTRLTVT.

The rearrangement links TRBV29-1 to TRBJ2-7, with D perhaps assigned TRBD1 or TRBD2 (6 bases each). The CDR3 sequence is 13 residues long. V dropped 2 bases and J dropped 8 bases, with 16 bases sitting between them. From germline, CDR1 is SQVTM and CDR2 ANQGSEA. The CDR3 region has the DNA TGCAGCGTTGAAAAGGGGGGACGGGATAAGCAGTACTTC. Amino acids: CSVEKGGRDKQYF.

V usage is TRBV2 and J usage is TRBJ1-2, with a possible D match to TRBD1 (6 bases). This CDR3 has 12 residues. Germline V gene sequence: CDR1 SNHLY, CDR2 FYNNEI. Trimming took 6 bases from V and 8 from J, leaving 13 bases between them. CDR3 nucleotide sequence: TGTGCCAGCAGGTACAGGGTCGACGGCTACACCTTC. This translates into CASRYRVDGYTF.

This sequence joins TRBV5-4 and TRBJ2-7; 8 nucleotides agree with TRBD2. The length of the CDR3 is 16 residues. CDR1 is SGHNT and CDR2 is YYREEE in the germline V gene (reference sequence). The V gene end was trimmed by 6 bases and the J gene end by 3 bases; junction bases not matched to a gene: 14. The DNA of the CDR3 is TGTGCCAGCACCCCCGAGAGGGCCAGCGGGAGCTACGAGCAGTACTTC. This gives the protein CASTPERASGSYEQYF.

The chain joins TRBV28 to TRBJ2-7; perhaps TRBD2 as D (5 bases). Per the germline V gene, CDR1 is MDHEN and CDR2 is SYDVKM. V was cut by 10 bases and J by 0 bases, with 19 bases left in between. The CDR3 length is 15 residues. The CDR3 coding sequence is TGTGCCACCCAGCCCCTAACGGGGATCTCCTACGAGCAGTACTTC. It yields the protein CATQPLTGISYEQYF.

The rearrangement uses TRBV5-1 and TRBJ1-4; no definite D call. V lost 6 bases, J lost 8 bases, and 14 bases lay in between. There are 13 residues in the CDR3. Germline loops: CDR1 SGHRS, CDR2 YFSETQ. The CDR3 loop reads CASKTAYTEKLFF. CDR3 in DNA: TGCGCCAGCAAGACCGCTTACACGGAAAAACTGTTTTTT.